These 24 T cell receptor beta chains share one sample of origin, sequenced in a study of cytomegalovirus exposure and HLA in healthy donors. The PCR ran on 60 Vbeta and 13 Jbeta primers. Measured with immunoSEQ multiplex PCR; TCRdb has only the in-frame clones, and not every one. The table has 200,000 to 250,000 clones, more than 75% seen once. Specimen: PBMCs. The receptors were sampled from a woman aged 40 to 50 in good health and CMV-seronegative.

The rearrangement links TRBV9 to TRBJ1-2, with 7 bases matching TRBD1. Germline V gene data show CDR1 as SGDLS and CDR2 as YYNGEE. The ends lost 4 bases at V and 8 bases at J; junction bases unmatched: 8. This CDR3 is built from 13 residues. CDR3 protein: CASSPDRVNGYTF. In DNA, the CDR3 is TGTGCCAGCAGCCCTGACAGGGTTAACGGCTACACCTTC. Complete variable domain (other parts from reference TRBV9 and TRBJ1-2): DSGVTQTPKHLITATGQRVTLRCSPRSGDLSVYWYQQSLDQGLQFLIQYYNGEERAKGNILERFSAQQFPDLHSELNLSSLELGDSALYFCASSPDRVNGYTFGSGTRLTVV.

This chain links TRBV30 with TRBJ1-1; no clear D gene. There are 15 residues in the CDR3. Germline CDR1 is GTSNPN and CDR2 is SVGIG (reference sequence). V was trimmed by 1 base and J by 3 bases, leaving 15 bases between them. CDR3: CAWSGQFRGYTEAFF. CDR3 DNA: TGTGCCTGGAGTGGCCAATTCAGAGGATACACTGAAGCTTTCTTT.

This clone has only one observation. The genes are TRBV30 and TRBJ1-3, with TRBD1 as a possible D gene (6 bases). V was clipped by 2 bases and J by 4 bases, with 9 bases between them. Per germline, CDR1 GTSNPN and CDR2 SVGIG (reference sequence). There are 13 residues in the CDR3. As DNA, the CDR3 is TGTGCCTGGAGTCCGGACAGCGGAAACACCATATATTTT. The encoded protein is CAWSPDSGNTIYF.

The chain links TRBV29-1 to TRBJ2-7; TRBD2 agrees at 7 bases. V gave up 7 bases and J gave up 3 bases; unmatched junction bases: 9. Germline loops: CDR1 SQVTM, CDR2 ANQGSEA. The length of the CDR3 is 13 residues. The CDR3 here is CSAGRELNYEQYF. The CDR3 nucleotides are TGCAGCGCTGGGCGGGAGTTAAACTACGAGCAGTACTTC.

As regards this clone: One junction end does not reproduce the germline sequence, and a read error may be involved. J is TRBJ2-7 and V is TRBV7-6; 12 nucleotides line up with TRBD2. The CDR3 length is 18 residues. CDR1 and CDR2 (germline): SGHVS, FNYEAQ. The CDR3 nucleotides are TGTGCCAGCAGCTCCACCACTAGCGGGAGGACTGATTCCTACGAGCGGTACTTC. It encodes CASSSTTSGRTDSYERYF.

The table lists this clone with a count of one. The chain has TRBV6-1 and TRBJ2-3; no firm D call. Trimming removed 7 bases from V and 4 bases from J, with 9 bases in between. CDR3 size: 12 residues. CDR1 and CDR2 (germline): MNHNS, SASEGT. This chain's CDR3 is CASKLIADTQYF. CDR3 nucleotides: TGTGCCAGCAAATTAATCGCAGATACGCAGTATTTT.

This sequence joins TRBV25-1 and TRBJ1-1; 11 nucleotides line up with TRBD1. Germline CDR1 reads MGHDK; CDR2 reads SYGVNS. With V trimmed by 5 bases and J by 6 bases, 8 bases remained unmatched. This CDR3 has 15 residues. CDR3 region: CASSTRTGGMAEAFF. The DNA of the CDR3 is TGTGCCAGCAGTACCCGGACAGGGGGCATGGCTGAAGCTTTCTTT.

The J gene is TRBJ1-5, the V gene TRBV6-6; 9 bases are a match to TRBD1. This CDR3 has 14 residues. Trimming at V came to 5 bases and at J to 5 bases, leaving 4 bases not matched to a gene. The germline CDR1 and CDR2 sequences are MNHNY and SVGAGI (reference sequence). As DNA, the CDR3 is TGTGCCAGCAGTGCGACAGGGGGGGATCAGCCCCAGCATTTT. Its protein is CASSATGGDQPQHF.

The chain is built from TRBV7-3 and TRBJ2-5; maybe TRBD2 (6 bases). Trimming took 5 bases from V and 5 from J, leaving 18 bases between them. From germline, CDR1 is SGHTA and CDR2 FQGTGA. There are 15 residues in the CDR3. CDR3 in amino acids: CASSPQGSRGETQYF. CDR3 in DNA: TGTGCCAGCAGCCCCCAGGGCTCCCGGGGGGAGACCCAGTACTTC.

The V call is TRBV7-3, the J call TRBJ2-3; 7 bases fit TRBD2. Germline-derived CDR1 and CDR2 are SGHTA and FQGTGA. This CDR3 region has 15 residues. The V gene end was trimmed by 0 bases and the J gene end by 0 bases; junction bases not matched to a gene: 0. CDR3 loop: CASSLTGGSTDTQYF. DNA for the CDR3: TGTGCCAGCAGCTTAACGGGAGGGAGCACAGATACGCAGTATTTT.

This sequence joins TRBV2 and TRBJ2-3; 8 bases agree with TRBD2. V gave up 6 bases and J gave up 7 bases; unmatched junction bases: 9. The CDR3 has 14 residues. Per the germline V gene, CDR1 is SNHLY and CDR2 is FYNNEI. For the CDR3, the DNA is TGTGCCAGCAGACTAGCGGAAGGAGATTATACGCAGTATTTT. It translates to CASRLAEGDYTQYF.

This clone was detected only once. The rearrangement joins TRBV6-1 to TRBJ2-1; 8 bases are a match to TRBD1. The germline V gene encodes CDR1 MNHNS and CDR2 SASEGT. The V segment lost 5 bases and the J segment 5 bases; nucleotides outside the gene matches: 2. This CDR3 is built from 13 residues. CDR3 coding DNA: TGTGCCAGCAGTAGACAGGGGAACAATGAGCAGTTCTTC. It translates to CASSRQGNNEQFF.

The chain is built from TRBV27 and TRBJ2-2, with unresolved D. V dropped 6 bases and J dropped 4 bases, with 9 bases sitting between them. Germline V gene sequence: CDR1 MNHEY, CDR2 SMNVEV (reference sequence). The CDR3 has 13 residues. Here the CDR3 DNA reads TGTGCCAGCAGCTTTGTCCCCACCGGGGAGCTGTTTTTT. Its protein is CASSFVPTGELFF.

The CDR3 loop is CASSLGVAGSGANVLTF. The CDR3 bases are TGTGCCAGCAGCTTAGGGGTCGCAGGGTCTGGGGCCAACGTCCTGACTTTC. The chain carries TRBV7-8 and TRBJ2-6, with a tentative D call TRBD1 (5 bases). The germline V gene has CDR1 SGHVS and CDR2 FQNEAQ. Trimming removed 1 base at V and 1 base at J, with 11 bases between. The CDR3 is made up of 17 amino acids.

The chain has TRBV5-1 and TRBJ1-1, with 11 positions matching TRBD1. Per germline, CDR1 SGHRS and CDR2 YFSETQ. The CDR3 consists of 18 residues. V dropped 0 bases and J dropped 4; count of bases not matched to a gene: 11. The CDR3 loop is CASSLDRTGGGSGTEAFF. CDR3 nucleotides: TGCGCCAGCAGCTTGGACCGGACAGGGGGCGGTTCTGGCACTGAAGCTTTCTTT.

The chain is built from TRBV9 and TRBJ2-7; maybe TRBD2 (6 bases). V lost 0 bases and J 6 bases, leaving 16 bases between the germline ends. The CDR3 runs to 15 residues. CDR1 SGDLS and CDR2 YYNGEE come from the germline V gene. The DNA for the CDR3 is TGTGCCAGCAGCGTAGTAGGTAGCGGTAACCCCGAGCAGTACTTC. This encodes CASSVVGSGNPEQYF.

The rearrangement links TRBV29-1 to TRBJ1-4; the D gene is possibly TRBD1 (5 bases). CDR1 is SQVTM and CDR2 is ANQGSEA in the germline V gene. The CDR3 length is 14 residues. Trimming cost V 4 bases and J 7 bases, with 16 bases left between them. As DNA, the CDR3 is TGCAGCGTTGTAGAGGGCGGGACCGGTGAAAAACTGTTTTTT. Residues: CSVVEGGTGEKLFF.

The chain carries TRBV11-3 and TRBJ2-7; TRBD2 matches at 9 bases. Looked up from germline, CDR1 is SGHNT and CDR2 is YENEEA. There are 16 residues in the CDR3. With 2 bases clipped from V and 0 bases from J, the junction kept 5 bases outside the gene matches. CDR3 region: CASSLRLAVSSYEQYF. CDR3 DNA: TGTGCCAGCAGCTTACGACTAGCGGTATCCTCCTACGAGCAGTACTTC.

The rearrangement joins TRBV6-1 to TRBJ1-5; D unclear. Germline V gives CDR1 MNHNS, CDR2 SASEGT. Trimming removed 3 bases at V and 6 bases at J, with 6 bases between. This CDR3 has 12 residues. The CDR3 here is CASSDLRQPQHF. As DNA, the CDR3 is TGTGCCAGCAGTGATTTGCGTCAGCCCCAGCATTTT.

The V and J genes are TRBV5-1 and TRBJ1-1, with D possibly matching TRBD1 (6 bases). V lost 6 bases, J lost 0 bases, and 15 bases lay in between. This CDR3 has 15 amino acids. Per the germline V gene, CDR1 is SGHRS and CDR2 is YFSETQ. Here the CDR3 reads CASTPGDTMNTEAFF. The CDR3 region has the DNA TGCGCCAGCACCCCCGGGGACACTATGAACACTGAAGCTTTCTTT. Full variable domain (outside the CDR3, taken from reference TRBV5-1 and TRBJ1-1): KAGVTQTPRYLIKTRGQQVTLSCSPISGHRSVSWYQQTPGQGLQFLFEYFSETQRNKGNFPGRFSGRQFSNSRSEMNVSTLELGDSALYLCASTPGDTMNTEAFFGQGTRLTVV.

V is TRBV5-1 and J is TRBJ1-1, with TRBD1 as a possible D gene (5 bases). The V gene's germline CDR1 is SGHRS and CDR2 YFSETQ. The V end was cut by 3 bases, the J end by 1 base, with 10 bases between. The CDR3 has 14 amino acids. The CDR3 coding sequence is TGCGCCAGCAGCTGGGGGGTTACGAACACTGAAGCTTTCTTT. This translates into CASSWGVTNTEAFF.

For this clone: The junction does not match germline at one end; this may be a read error. V gene TRBV7-9 combines with J gene TRBJ1-3; tentatively, D is TRBD1 (6 bases). CDR1 is SEHNR and CDR2 is FQNEAQ in the germline V gene (reference sequence). The CDR3 runs to 16 residues. CDR3 sequence (DNA): TGTTCCAGCAGCTTACAGGGACATCACTCTGGAAACACCATATATTTT. Protein product: CSSSLQGHHSGNTIYF. The whole variable domain, remainder taken from reference TRBV7-9 and TRBJ1-3, is DTGVSQNPRHKITKRGQNVTFRCDPISEHNRLYWYRQTLGQGPEFLTYFQNEAQLEKSRLLSDRFSAERPKGSFSTLEIQRTEQGDSAMYLCSSSLQGHHSGNTIYFGEGSWLTVV.

The chain couples TRBV5-1 to TRBJ2-6; maybe TRBD1 (6 bases). The germline gives CDR1 SGHRS, CDR2 YFSETQ. CDR3 length equals 16 residues. Trimming pared 3 bases from V and 4 bases from J, leaving 14 bases between. This chain's CDR3 is CASSSDRQAGANVLTF. The CDR3 region has the DNA TGCGCCAGCAGCTCCGATCGACAGGCAGGGGCCAACGTCCTGACTTTC. The full variable domain, completed using reference TRBV5-1 and TRBJ2-6, is KAGVTQTPRYLIKTRGQQVTLSCSPISGHRSVSWYQQTPGQGLQFLFEYFSETQRNKGNFPGRFSGRQFSNSRSEMNVSTLELGDSALYLCASSSDRQAGANVLTFGAGSRLTVL.

The V gene is TRBV27, the J gene TRBJ1-2, with TRBD1 matching over 10 bases. The ends lost 10 bases at V and 4 bases at J; junction bases unmatched: 3. CDR1 and CDR2 (germline): MNHEY, SMNVEV (reference sequence). The CDR3 totals 12 residues. CDR3 amino acids: CATWTGGYGYTF. CDR3 bases: TGTGCCACCTGGACAGGGGGCTATGGCTACACCTTC.